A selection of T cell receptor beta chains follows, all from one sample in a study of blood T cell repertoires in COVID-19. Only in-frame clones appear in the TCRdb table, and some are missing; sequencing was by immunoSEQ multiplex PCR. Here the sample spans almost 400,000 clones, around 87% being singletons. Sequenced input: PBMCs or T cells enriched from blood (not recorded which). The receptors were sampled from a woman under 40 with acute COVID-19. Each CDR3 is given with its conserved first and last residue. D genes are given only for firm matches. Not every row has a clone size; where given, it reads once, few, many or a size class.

CDR3nt: TGTGCCAGCAGTTCCAGACAAGTCAAAGCAGATACGCAGTATTTT; CDR3aa: CASSSRQVKADTQYF; j_gene: TRBJ2-3; v_gene: TRBV11-2; abundance: few; len: 15; d_gene: .
CDR3nt: TGTGCCAGCAGCCAAGAGACTCTGGGCGGGGGGGCCAGGTCTGAGCAGTTCTTC; CDR3aa: CASSQETLGGGARSEQFF; j_gene: TRBJ2-1; v_gene: TRBV3-1/TRBV3-2; abundance: .; len: 18; d_gene: TRBD2
CDR3nt: TGCGCCAGCAGCTTGTTGAGCCAGGGTGGTCAGACCCAGTACTTC; CDR3aa: CASSLLSQGGQTQYF; j_gene: TRBJ2-5; v_gene: TRBV5-1; abundance: .; len: 15; d_gene: .
CDR3nt: TGCGCCAGCAGCCTGGACAGATCATATAATTCACCCCTCCACTTT; CDR3aa: CASSLDRSYNSPLHF; j_gene: TRBJ1-6; v_gene: TRBV5-1; abundance: .; len: 15; d_gene: .
CDR3nt: TGCAGTGCTAGTCCCAAGACAGGGGGCAATTCACCCCTCCACTTT; CDR3aa: CSASPKTGGNSPLHF; j_gene: TRBJ1-6; v_gene: TRBV20-1; abundance: .; len: 15; d_gene: TRBD1
CDR3nt: TGTGCCAGCAGCCTCAAAGGGACAGGGGCCTACGAGCAGTACTTC; CDR3aa: CASSLKGTGAYEQYF; j_gene: TRBJ2-7; v_gene: TRBV27; abundance: .; len: 15; d_gene: TRBD1
CDR3nt: TGTGCCAGCAGTGATAGGGGCAGGGGGCTCTACGAGCAGTACTTC; CDR3aa: CASSDRGRGLYEQYF; j_gene: TRBJ2-7; v_gene: TRBV2; abundance: .; len: 15; d_gene: TRBD1
CDR3nt: TGTGCCAGCAGTTTTGGGCAGTTTAACCATGAGCAGTTCTTC; CDR3aa: CASSFGQFNHEQFF; j_gene: TRBJ2-1; v_gene: TRBV27; abundance: .; len: 14; d_gene: .
CDR3nt: TGTGCCAGCAGTTTAATGTTTGGCGACAGGGGGGAACGCGAGCAGTACTTC; CDR3aa: CASSLMFGDRGEREQYF; j_gene: TRBJ2-7; v_gene: TRBV28; abundance: .; len: 17; d_gene: TRBD1
CDR3nt: TGTGCCAGCAGCCCCCTTGGGACAAATGGCTACACCTTC; CDR3aa: CASSPLGTNGYTF; j_gene: TRBJ1-2; v_gene: TRBV9; abundance: once; len: 13; d_gene: .
CDR3nt: TGTGCCAGCAGCGTGGGACGGGGAGGAGAAGCTTTCTTT; CDR3aa: CASSVGRGGEAFF; j_gene: TRBJ1-1; v_gene: TRBV12-3/TRBV12-4; abundance: .; len: 13; d_gene: .
CDR3nt: TGTGCCAGCAGTCAACGGGTGCCTCGTGGCTACACCTTC; CDR3aa: CASSQRVPRGYTF; j_gene: TRBJ1-2; v_gene: TRBV6-2/TRBV6-3; abundance: .; len: 13; d_gene: .
CDR3nt: TGTGCCAGCAGTCGACAGGGGGCGTCTGGCTACACCTTC; CDR3aa: CASSRQGASGYTF; j_gene: TRBJ1-2; v_gene: TRBV6-5; abundance: once; len: 13; d_gene: TRBD1
CDR3nt: TGTGCCAGCAGTCCAATAGCGGGGGCGTACAATGAGCAGTTCTTC; CDR3aa: CASSPIAGAYNEQFF; j_gene: TRBJ2-1; v_gene: TRBV27; abundance: .; len: 15; d_gene: TRBD2
CDR3nt: TGTGCCAGCTCACCAGAGACAGGAACCGGGGAGCTGTTTTTT; CDR3aa: CASSPETGTGELFF; j_gene: TRBJ2-2; v_gene: TRBV18; abundance: .; len: 14; d_gene: .
CDR3nt: TGCGCCAGCAGCTCCCCGACCGGGACAGGGGTCACGGGGGAGCTGTTTTTT; CDR3aa: CASSSPTGTGVTGELFF; j_gene: TRBJ2-2; v_gene: TRBV5-1; abundance: .; len: 17; d_gene: TRBD1
CDR3nt: TGTGCCAGCAGCCACGTTCTAGCGGGGGGCCCCAATGAGCAGTTCTTC; CDR3aa: CASSHVLAGGPNEQFF; j_gene: TRBJ2-1; v_gene: TRBV4-2; abundance: once; len: 16; d_gene: TRBD2
CDR3nt: TGTGCCACCAGTGACTCTCGGGGTAATCAGCCCCAGCATTTT; CDR3aa: CATSDSRGNQPQHF; j_gene: TRBJ1-5; v_gene: TRBV24-1; abundance: once; len: 14; d_gene: .
CDR3nt: TGTGCCAGCAGCCACACCCCGGGACTAGCGGGAGCCCATGAGCAGTTCTTC; CDR3aa: CASSHTPGLAGAHEQFF; j_gene: TRBJ2-1; v_gene: TRBV7-2; abundance: .; len: 17; d_gene: TRBD2
CDR3nt: TGTGCCAGCACCACACACTTGCCAGGGACTCAAGAGACCCAGTACTTC; CDR3aa: CASTTHLPGTQETQYF; j_gene: TRBJ2-5; v_gene: TRBV28; abundance: once; len: 16; d_gene: .
CDR3nt: TGTGCCACGACAGGGGGCTGGGGTGAAAAACTGTTTTTT; CDR3aa: CATTGGWGEKLFF; j_gene: TRBJ1-4; v_gene: TRBV28; abundance: once; len: 13; d_gene: TRBD1
CDR3nt: TGTGCCAGCAGCGCCGGGACAGGCCTTATTCCCTATGGCTACACCTTC; CDR3aa: CASSAGTGLIPYGYTF; j_gene: TRBJ1-2; v_gene: TRBV9; abundance: .; len: 16; d_gene: TRBD1
CDR3nt: TGTGCCTGGAGTGTGGACACCATCGCGCCCCTCCACTTT; CDR3aa: CAWSVDTIAPLHF; j_gene: TRBJ1-6; v_gene: TRBV30; abundance: .; len: 13; d_gene: .
CDR3nt: TGTGCCAGCAGTTTAGGACAGGGCCCCTACGAGCAGTACTTC; CDR3aa: CASSLGQGPYEQYF; j_gene: TRBJ2-7; v_gene: TRBV28; abundance: .; len: 14; d_gene: TRBD1
CDR3nt: TGTGCCAGCAGCTTGGGCCTCTCTTGGACAGGGAAGAACACTGAAGCTTTCTTT; CDR3aa: CASSLGLSWTGKNTEAFF; j_gene: TRBJ1-1; v_gene: TRBV7-3; abundance: once; len: 18; d_gene: TRBD1
CDR3nt: TGTGCCAGCAGCTCGGGACAGGGGGAATCCTACGAGCAGTACTTC; CDR3aa: CASSSGQGESYEQYF; j_gene: TRBJ2-7; v_gene: TRBV5-6; abundance: .; len: 15; d_gene: TRBD1
CDR3nt: TGTGCCAGCAGTTTAGGAGGGATCACTGAAGCTTTCTTT; CDR3aa: CASSLGGITEAFF; j_gene: TRBJ1-1; v_gene: TRBV27; abundance: .; len: 13; d_gene: .
CDR3nt: TGTGCCAGCACCTTATATGGGCGACTGGGACAGGGACGCACAGATACGCAGTATTTT; CDR3aa: CASTLYGRLGQGRTDTQYF; j_gene: TRBJ2-3; v_gene: TRBV27; abundance: .; len: 19; d_gene: TRBD1
CDR3nt: TGTGCCAGCAGTGGGACTAGCGGGAACCCTTACAATGAGCAGTTCTTC; CDR3aa: CASSGTSGNPYNEQFF; j_gene: TRBJ2-1; v_gene: TRBV6-4; abundance: .; len: 16; d_gene: TRBD2
CDR3nt: TGTGCCACCAGTGATTCCAGGGCAGGGGCCCTCGGTTCGGAGACCCAGTACTTC; CDR3aa: CATSDSRAGALGSETQYF; j_gene: TRBJ2-5; v_gene: TRBV24-1; abundance: .; len: 18; d_gene: .
CDR3nt: TGTGCCACCTCCAACCATTTACAACCCGGCTACACCTTC; CDR3aa: CATSNHLQPGYTF; j_gene: TRBJ1-2; v_gene: TRBV6-5; abundance: .; len: 13; d_gene: .
CDR3nt: TGCGCCAGCAGTGCGGGCCGGGGCTACGAGCAGTACTTC; CDR3aa: CASSAGRGYEQYF; j_gene: TRBJ2-7; v_gene: TRBV10-2; abundance: .; len: 13; d_gene: .
CDR3nt: TGCGCCAGCAGCTTGGGCAGGGCTGGGGAGCAGTACTTC; CDR3aa: CASSLGRAGEQYF; j_gene: TRBJ2-7; v_gene: TRBV5-1; abundance: .; len: 13; d_gene: .
CDR3nt: TGTGCCAGCAGTTACTCGGCAGGGAACTACGAGCAGTACTTC; CDR3aa: CASSYSAGNYEQYF; j_gene: TRBJ2-7; v_gene: TRBV6-5; abundance: once; len: 14; d_gene: .
CDR3nt: TGTGCCAGCAGCGCAATAACCGGGAGGGGGGCGCGTACTGAAGCTTTCTTT; CDR3aa: CASSAITGRGARTEAFF; j_gene: TRBJ1-1; v_gene: TRBV9; abundance: .; len: 17; d_gene: .
CDR3nt: TGCGCCAGCAGCCAAAGGACAGGGGGCACCTACGAGCAGTACTTC; CDR3aa: CASSQRTGGTYEQYF; j_gene: TRBJ2-7; v_gene: TRBV4-1; abundance: .; len: 15; d_gene: TRBD1
CDR3nt: TGTGCCTGGAGTGTATCCTTTAACACAGATACGCAGTATTTT; CDR3aa: CAWSVSFNTDTQYF; j_gene: TRBJ2-3; v_gene: TRBV30; abundance: .; len: 14; d_gene: .
CDR3nt: TGTGCCAGCAGTGGGGACAGGGGGCGCGTTAATGAAAAACTGTTTTTT; CDR3aa: CASSGDRGRVNEKLFF; j_gene: TRBJ1-4; v_gene: TRBV9; abundance: .; len: 16; d_gene: TRBD1
CDR3nt: TGTGCCAGCAGGGCGGAACATATGAGCGAGCAGTTCTTC; CDR3aa: CASRAEHMSEQFF; j_gene: TRBJ2-1; v_gene: TRBV2; abundance: .; len: 13; d_gene: .
CDR3nt: TGTGCCAGCAGCATGCGACTAGCGGGGGGCTTACAAGAGACCCAGTACTTC; CDR3aa: CASSMRLAGGLQETQYF; j_gene: TRBJ2-5; v_gene: TRBV5-4; abundance: .; len: 17; d_gene: TRBD2
CDR3nt: TGTGCCAGCAGCTTGGATTTAGGGGGATTCTGGGGCTACACCTTC; CDR3aa: CASSLDLGGFWGYTF; j_gene: TRBJ1-2; v_gene: TRBV5-6; abundance: .; len: 15; d_gene: .
CDR3nt: TGTGCCAGCAATTGGCAGGGGGTCTCCTACGAGCAGTACTTC; CDR3aa: CASNWQGVSYEQYF; j_gene: TRBJ2-7; v_gene: TRBV2; abundance: .; len: 14; d_gene: TRBD1
CDR3nt: TGTGCCAGCAGGGGTAGCGGACGTAATGAGCAGTTCTTC; CDR3aa: CASRGSGRNEQFF; j_gene: TRBJ2-1; v_gene: TRBV9; abundance: .; len: 13; d_gene: .
CDR3nt: TGTGCCAGCAGTGAAGGCCTGAGGGAAGCTTTCTTT; CDR3aa: CASSEGLREAFF; j_gene: TRBJ1-1; v_gene: TRBV6-1; abundance: once; len: 12; d_gene: .
CDR3nt: TGTGCCAGCAGCCAAACCGGACAGAACTATCAGCCCCAGCATTTT; CDR3aa: CASSQTGQNYQPQHF; j_gene: TRBJ1-5; v_gene: TRBV3-1/TRBV3-2; abundance: .; len: 15; d_gene: .
CDR3nt: TGTGCCAGCAGTTACTCGGGACTAGGCGAACAAGAGACCCAGTACTTC; CDR3aa: CASSYSGLGEQETQYF; j_gene: TRBJ2-5; v_gene: TRBV6-5; abundance: .; len: 16; d_gene: TRBD2
CDR3nt: TGTGCCAGCAGCCGTCCCTTTAGCACAGATACGCAGTATTTT; CDR3aa: CASSRPFSTDTQYF; j_gene: TRBJ2-3; v_gene: TRBV14; abundance: once; len: 14; d_gene: .
CDR3nt: TGTGCCAGCAGCCCCCGGACAGTAAATTACTATGGCTACACCTTC; CDR3aa: CASSPRTVNYYGYTF; j_gene: TRBJ1-2; v_gene: TRBV7-2; abundance: .; len: 15; d_gene: .
CDR3nt: TGCAGTGCTAGTTCTAAGGGGGCAAGTGAAAAACTGTTTTTT; CDR3aa: CSASSKGASEKLFF; j_gene: TRBJ1-4; v_gene: TRBV20-1; abundance: .; len: 14; d_gene: TRBD1
CDR3nt: TGTGCCAGCAGCTCGAAACAGAGAAGCTCTGGAAACACCATATATTTT; CDR3aa: CASSSKQRSSGNTIYF; j_gene: TRBJ1-3; v_gene: TRBV7-2; abundance: .; len: 16; d_gene: .
CDR3nt: TGCGCCAGCACCCAAGGTCGGGCAGATACGCAGTATTTT; CDR3aa: CASTQGRADTQYF; j_gene: TRBJ2-3; v_gene: TRBV10-1; abundance: .; len: 13; d_gene: .
CDR3nt: TGTGCCAGCAGCTTAACGTACGGGGGGGCCTACGAGCAGTACTTC; CDR3aa: CASSLTYGGAYEQYF; j_gene: TRBJ2-7; v_gene: TRBV7-3; abundance: .; len: 15; d_gene: TRBD2
CDR3nt: TGTGCCAGCAGCCGACGCTCCGGGGGAGGGGAAGGGCAAGAGACCCAGTACTTC; CDR3aa: CASSRRSGGGEGQETQYF; j_gene: TRBJ2-5; v_gene: TRBV3-1/TRBV3-2; abundance: once; len: 18; d_gene: TRBD2